Reported below is one T cell receptor beta chain. The antigen is undetermined. TCRdb keeps only in-frame clones here, not all; method: immunoSEQ multiplex PCR. The table shows about 5,800 clones, with approximately 96% occurring only once. The data derive from a study of naive CD8 T cells in extremely preterm neonates. General study points: Relative to older groups, preterm infants had shorter, less trimmed CDR3s with fewer N additions. Compared with all age groups, preterm neonates showed less repertoire richness.

The germline V gene has CDR1 SGHTA and CDR2 FQGNSA. The germline V and J ends were trimmed by 2 bases and 9 bases, with 23 bases remaining between them. The CDR3 contains 18 residues. The material sequenced was naive CD8+ T cells from blood. The source is a human donor in good health. This chain uses TRBV7-2 with TRBJ1-6; weak D call: TRBD1 (6 bases). The chain's CDR3 is CASSLPSGWGLSSSPLHF. In DNA form, the CDR3 reads TGTGCCAGCAGCTTACCTTCAGGATGGGGGCTGTCGAGTTCACCCCTCCACTTT.